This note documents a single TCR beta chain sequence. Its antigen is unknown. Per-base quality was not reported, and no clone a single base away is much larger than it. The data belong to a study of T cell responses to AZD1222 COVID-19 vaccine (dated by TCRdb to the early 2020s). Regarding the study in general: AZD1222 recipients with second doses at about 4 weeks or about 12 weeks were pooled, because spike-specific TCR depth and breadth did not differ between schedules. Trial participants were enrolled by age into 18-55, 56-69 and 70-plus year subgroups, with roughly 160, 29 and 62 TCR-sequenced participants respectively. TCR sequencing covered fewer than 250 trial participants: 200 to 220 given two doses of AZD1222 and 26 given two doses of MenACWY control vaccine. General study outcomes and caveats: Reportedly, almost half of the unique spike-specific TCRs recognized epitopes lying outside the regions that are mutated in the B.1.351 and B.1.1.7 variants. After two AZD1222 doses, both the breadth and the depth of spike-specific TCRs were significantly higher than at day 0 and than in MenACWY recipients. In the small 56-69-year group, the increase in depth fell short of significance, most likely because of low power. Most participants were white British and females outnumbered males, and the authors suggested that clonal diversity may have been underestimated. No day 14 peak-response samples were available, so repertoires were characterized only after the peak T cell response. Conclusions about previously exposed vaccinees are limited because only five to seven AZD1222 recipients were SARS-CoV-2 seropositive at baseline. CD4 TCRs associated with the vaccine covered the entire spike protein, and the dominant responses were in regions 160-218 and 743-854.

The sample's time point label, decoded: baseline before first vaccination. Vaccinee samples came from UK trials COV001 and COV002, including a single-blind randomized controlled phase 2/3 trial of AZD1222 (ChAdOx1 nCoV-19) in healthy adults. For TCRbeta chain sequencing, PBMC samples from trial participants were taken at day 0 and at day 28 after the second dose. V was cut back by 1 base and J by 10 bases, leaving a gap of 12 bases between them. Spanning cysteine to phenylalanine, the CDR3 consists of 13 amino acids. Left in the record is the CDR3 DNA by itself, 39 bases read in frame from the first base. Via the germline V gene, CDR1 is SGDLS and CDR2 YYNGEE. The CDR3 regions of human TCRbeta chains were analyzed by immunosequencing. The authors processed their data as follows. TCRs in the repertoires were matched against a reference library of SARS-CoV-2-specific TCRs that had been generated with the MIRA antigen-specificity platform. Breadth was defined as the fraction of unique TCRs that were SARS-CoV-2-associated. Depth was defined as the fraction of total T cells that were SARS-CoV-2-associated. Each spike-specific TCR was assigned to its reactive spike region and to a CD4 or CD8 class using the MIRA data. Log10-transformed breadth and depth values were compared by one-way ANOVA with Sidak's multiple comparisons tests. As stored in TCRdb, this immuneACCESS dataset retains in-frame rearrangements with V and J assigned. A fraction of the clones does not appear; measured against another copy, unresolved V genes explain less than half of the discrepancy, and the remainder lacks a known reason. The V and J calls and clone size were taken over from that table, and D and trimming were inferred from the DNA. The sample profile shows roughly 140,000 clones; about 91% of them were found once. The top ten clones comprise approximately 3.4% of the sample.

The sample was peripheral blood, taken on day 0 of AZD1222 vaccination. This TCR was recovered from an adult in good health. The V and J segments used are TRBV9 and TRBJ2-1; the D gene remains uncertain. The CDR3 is CASSVSSGVEQFF. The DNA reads TGTGCCAGCAGCGTAAGTTCTGGAGTAGAGCAGTTCTTC.